A selection of T cell receptor beta chains follows, all from one sample in a study of T cell responses to AZD1222 COVID-19 vaccine. Data came from immunoSEQ multiplex PCR; TCRdb stores just in-frame clones and leaves some out. The sample contains over 100,000 clones, roughly 87% of which appear only once. The input for sequencing was peripheral blood, taken 28 days after the second AZD1222 dose. The receptors come from an adult who received the AZD1222 COVID-19 vaccine. Each CDR3 is given with its conserved first and last residue. The D gene is left open where the match is weak. Some rows have no size entry. The others give once, few or many, or a class for an expanded clone.

CDR3 protein | CDR3 DNA | clone size | J gene | D gene | V gene
CASSPRVNTNSGANVLTF | TGTGCCAGCAGTCCCCGTGTCAACACTAACTCTGGGGCCAACGTCCTGACTTTC | once | TRBJ2-6 | . | TRBV6-6
CASSYYRNYGYTF | TGTGCCAGCAGTTATTACAGGAACTATGGCTACACCTTC | . | TRBJ1-2 | . | TRBV6-2/TRBV6-3
CASSQEARRDYGYTF | TGCGCCAGCAGCCAAGAAGCTCGTAGGGACTATGGCTACACCTTC | . | TRBJ1-2 | . | TRBV4-3
CASSQVPFMNTEAFF | TGCGCCAGCAGCCAAGTCCCTTTTATGAACACTGAAGCTTTCTTT | . | TRBJ1-1 | . | TRBV4-1
CASSPGGNTGELFF | TGTGCCAGCTCACCAGGGGGGAACACCGGGGAGCTGTTTTTT | once | TRBJ2-2 | . | TRBV18
CASQRVGARETQYF | TGTGCCTCCCAACGGGTGGGGGCGAGGGAGACCCAGTACTTC | . | TRBJ2-5 | . | TRBV19
CARSLCVAGGNTIYF | TGTGCCAGAAGCTTGTGTGTGGCGGGGGGAAACACCATATATTTT | . | TRBJ1-3 | . | TRBV5-3
CASSVDRGDYGYTF | TGTGCCAGCAGCGTCGACAGGGGGGACTATGGCTACACCTTC | . | TRBJ1-2 | TRBD1 | TRBV9
CASTRDGNYLSHYGYTF | TGCGCCAGCACAAGGGACGGAAATTACCTCTCTCACTATGGCTACACCTTC | . | TRBJ1-2 | . | TRBV5-1
CASSQPPGTRNYGYTF | TGTGCCAGCAGCCAACCCCCTGGGACACGAAACTATGGCTACACCTTC | . | TRBJ1-2 | . | TRBV14
CASSLQTGNYGYTF | TGCGCCAGCAGCCTACAGACAGGGAACTATGGCTACACCTTC | . | TRBJ1-2 | TRBD1 | TRBV5-1
CASSPTGVGEKLFF | TGTGCCAGCAGCCCGACAGGGGTGGGTGAAAAACTGTTTTTT | . | TRBJ1-4 | TRBD1 | TRBV28
CASSRDPQVGEAFF | TGTGCCAGCAGCCGGGACCCTCAAGTGGGTGAAGCTTTCTTT | . | TRBJ1-1 | . | TRBV5-5
CASSVGGLSNTQYF | TGTGCCAGCAGCGTCGGTGGGTTGTCAAATACGCAGTATTTT | . | TRBJ2-3 | . | TRBV9
CASSFKGASNYGYTF | TGTGCCAGCAGCTTCAAGGGGGCATCTAACTATGGCTACACCTTC | . | TRBJ1-2 | TRBD1 | TRBV5-4
CASSLGTGTILEPQHF | TGCGCCAGCAGCTTGGGGACAGGGACCATCCTGGAGCCCCAGCATTTT | . | TRBJ1-5 | TRBD1 | TRBV5-1
CASRIDGGNFPEAFF | TGTGCCAGCAGGATCGACGGGGGAAACTTCCCTGAAGCTTTCTTT | . | TRBJ1-1 | . | TRBV7-9
CASSPRQGGDTEAFF | TGTGCCAGCAGTCCGCGACAGGGAGGGGACACTGAAGCTTTCTTT | . | TRBJ1-1 | TRBD1 | TRBV28
CASSKMAASGNTIYF | TGTGCCAGCAGCAAAATGGCAGCCTCTGGAAACACCATATATTTT | . | TRBJ1-3 | . | TRBV21-1
CASSLAGSIEAFF | TGTGCCAGCAGCTTGGCCGGGAGCATTGAAGCTTTCTTT | . | TRBJ1-1 | . | TRBV5-6
CASSPGTGISNQPQHF | TGTGCCAGCAGCCCGGGGACAGGGATTAGCAATCAGCCCCAGCATTTT | . | TRBJ1-5 | TRBD1 | TRBV11-2
CASSWTGKQETQYF | TGTGCCAGCAGTTGGACAGGGAAGCAAGAGACCCAGTACTTC | once | TRBJ2-5 | TRBD1 | TRBV6-5
CASSLTQGATEAFF | TGCGCCAGCAGCTTGACACAGGGGGCCACTGAAGCTTTCTTT | few | TRBJ1-1 | TRBD1 | TRBV5-1
CASRKGVRQETQSNYGYTF | TGTGCCAGCAGAAAGGGGGTTAGACAGGAGACCCAGTCTAACTATGGCTACACCTTC | . | TRBJ1-2 | . | TRBV2
CASSPRQDNEKLFF | TGTGCCAGCAGCCCCCGACAGGATAATGAAAAACTGTTTTTT | . | TRBJ1-4 | . | TRBV6-5
CASSAMGAGNQPQHF | TGTGCCAGCAGTGCTATGGGGGCTGGGAATCAGCCCCAGCATTTT | . | TRBJ1-5 | . | TRBV2
CASSLDLVYEQYF | TGTGCCAGCAGCTTAGATCTGGTGTACGAGCAGTACTTC | once | TRBJ2-7 | . | TRBV11-2
CASSRDLSEQYF | TGTGCCAGCAGTCGGGACTTAAGCGAGCAGTACTTC | . | TRBJ2-7 | . | TRBV12-3/TRBV12-4
CASSTMTDSNEKLFF | TGTGCCAGCAGTACCATGACAGACTCTAATGAAAAACTGTTTTTT | . | TRBJ1-4 | . | TRBV6-5
CAISEIRGSTGYGYTF | TGTGCCATCAGTGAAATAAGGGGCTCGACCGGCTATGGCTACACCTTC | . | TRBJ1-2 | . | TRBV10-3
CASSVGQGTDTQYF | TGTGCCAGCAGCGTAGGACAGGGCACAGATACGCAGTATTTT | . | TRBJ2-3 | . | TRBV9
CASNSGTGSGNTIYF | TGTGCCAGCAATTCCGGGACAGGGTCCGGAAACACCATATATTTT | once | TRBJ1-3 | . | TRBV21-1
CASSYSTGTYGYTF | TGTGCCAGCAGTTACTCGACAGGTACTTATGGCTACACCTTC | . | TRBJ1-2 | . | TRBV6-2/TRBV6-3
CASSESIADRGPGVYGYTF | TGCGCCAGCAGTGAGTCGATCGCCGACAGGGGTCCCGGCGTCTATGGCTACACCTTC | . | TRBJ1-2 | TRBD1 | TRBV10-1
CASSLSGARRNTIYF | TGTGCCAGCAGCTTGTCCGGGGCGCGTAGAAACACCATATATTTT | . | TRBJ1-3 | . | TRBV5-4
CATSRDPVGLGYF | TGTGCCACCAGCAGAGACCCTGTCGGTCTGGGATACTTC | . | TRBJ2-4 | . | TRBV15
CARSSLEEEQPQHF | TGTGCCAGAAGCTCCTTAGAAGAGGAGCAGCCCCAGCATTTT | few | TRBJ1-5 | . | TRBV5-3
CASRLAAETDTQYF | TGTGCCAGCAGGCTAGCGGCGGAGACAGATACGCAGTATTTT | . | TRBJ2-3 | TRBD2 | TRBV2
CASSLDKDSQFF | TGCGCCAGCAGCTTGGATAAGGACAGCCAGTTCTTC | . | TRBJ2-1 | . | TRBV5-1
CASSQEPGANTEAFF | TGCGCCAGCAGCCAAGAGCCGGGGGCGAACACTGAAGCTTTCTTT | . | TRBJ1-1 | . | TRBV4-1
CASSRGVHTQYF | TGTGCCAGCAGTCGGGGGGTCCATACGCAGTATTTT | . | TRBJ2-3 | TRBD2 | TRBV2
CASSGQGSTEAFF | TGTGCCAGCTCAGGACAGGGAAGCACTGAAGCTTTCTTT | . | TRBJ1-1 | TRBD1 | TRBV18
CASSPNPGTSNYGYTF | TGTGCCAGCAGCCCTAACCCCGGGACATCAAACTATGGCTACACCTTC | . | TRBJ1-2 | . | TRBV11-2
CASIANRNAGGRAFF | TGTGCCAGCATAGCCAATAGGAACGCGGGAGGGAGAGCTTTCTTT | . | TRBJ1-1 | . | TRBV6-5
CASSGGQNPNSPLHF | TGCGCCAGCAGCGGGGGACAGAACCCTAATTCACCCCTCCACTTT | few | TRBJ1-6 | TRBD1 | TRBV5-1
CASSSAAGNEAFF | TGCGCCAGCAGCTCCGCCGCGGGGAATGAAGCTTTCTTT | once | TRBJ1-1 | . | TRBV5-1
CASSLGGVTGTQYF | TGTGCCAGCAGCTTAGGGGGTGTGACTGGGACCCAGTACTTC | . | TRBJ2-5 | . | TRBV11-3
CASSQRTGLEKLFF | TGCGCCAGCAGCCAACGGACAGGACTTGAAAAACTGTTTTTT | . | TRBJ1-4 | TRBD1 | TRBV5-1
CAWGNPGGKLFF | TGTGCCTGGGGGAACCCAGGGGGCAAACTGTTTTTT | . | TRBJ1-4 | TRBD1 | TRBV30
CAWSVLNQLFF | TGTGCCTGGAGTGTACTAAACCAACTGTTTTTT | . | TRBJ1-4 | . | TRBV30
CASSQVGGPGQGAEQYF | TGCGCCAGCAGCCAAGTTGGGGGTCCGGGACAGGGGGCCGAGCAGTACTTC | few | TRBJ2-7 | TRBD1 | TRBV4-3
CASSLADPYSGNTIYF | TGCGCCAGCAGCTTGGCCGACCCCTACTCTGGAAACACCATATATTTT | . | TRBJ1-3 | . | TRBV5-1
CASSYSGTGGVYNEQFF | TGTGCCAGCAGTTATTCCGGGACAGGAGGGGTCTACAATGAGCAGTTCTTC | . | TRBJ2-1 | TRBD1 | TRBV2